The 32 T cell receptor beta chains in this list originate from one sample, sequenced in a study of shared clonotypes between healthy human individuals. Assay: immunoSEQ multiplex PCR; the TCRdb copy retains only in-frame clones and omits some. The sample has about 1.5 million clones, about 98% seen once. The sequencing sample was made of naive CD4+ T cells sorted from blood. The subset is: CD45RA+ positively selected. All receptors derive from a man aged 25 to 40 in good health.

The chain carries TRBV11-3 and TRBJ1-1; tentatively, D is TRBD1 (6 bases). Germline values: CDR1 SGHNT, CDR2 YENEEA. CDR3 length: 14 residues. V lost 5 bases, J lost 9 bases, and 19 bases lay in between. CDR3 in DNA: TGTGCCAGCAGCCCCTGGGGGCAGGGCCAAAAAGCTTTCTTT. Its translation: CASSPWGQGQKAFF.

Concerning this clone itself: This specimen includes other DNA sequences encoding the same CDR3. The chain employs TRBV2 and TRBJ2-7; possibly TRBD1 or TRBD2 for D (5 bases each). The CDR3 loop spans 14 amino acids. The germline gives CDR1 SNHLY, CDR2 FYNNEI. The germline V and J ends were trimmed by 1 base and 4 bases, with 11 bases remaining between them. The CDR3: CASSEGRGDYEQYF. In DNA form, the CDR3 reads TGTGCCAGCAGTGAAGGTAGGGGAGATTACGAGCAGTACTTC. Complete variable domain (other parts from reference TRBV2 and TRBJ2-7): EPEVTQTPSHQVTQMGQEVILRCVPISNHLYFYWYRQILGQKVEFLVSFYNNEISEKSEIFDDQFSVERPDGSNFTLKIRSTKLEDSAMYFCASSEGRGDYEQYFGPGTRLTVT.

The genes are TRBV5-1 and TRBJ1-1, with D unresolved. Trimming removed 0 bases from V and 2 bases from J, with 8 bases in between. Per the germline V gene, CDR1 is SGHRS and CDR2 is YFSETQ. This CDR3 region has 14 residues. CDR3 residues: CASSLAGFNTEAFF. CDR3 coding DNA: TGCGCCAGCAGCTTGGCGGGTTTCAACACTGAAGCTTTCTTT.

CDR3 sequence (DNA): TGCGCCAGCAGCATAGGACTAGCGGGCTCAATCTCCTACGAGCAGTACTTC. It translates to CASSIGLAGSISYEQYF. The chain employs TRBV5-1 and TRBJ2-7, with 11 bases fitting TRBD2. The CDR3 sequence is 17 residues long. The junction had 9 bases not matched to a gene; V was cut back by 4 bases and J by 0 bases. Germline V lookup: CDR1 SGHRS, CDR2 YFSETQ.

CDR3 loop: CASSESGPLAGTQYF. The CDR3 nucleotides are TGCGCCAGCAGTGAATCAGGACCCCTTGCCGGTACGCAGTATTTT. V gene TRBV10-1 combines with J gene TRBJ2-3; no definite D call. CDR3 length: 15 amino acids. Trimming left V 3 bases short and J 8 bases short, with 18 bases between. Germline V gene data show CDR1 as WNHNN and CDR2 as SYGVQD (reference sequence).

This rearrangement joins TRBV5-1 to TRBJ2-7; 13 nucleotides align to TRBD2. The CDR3 totals 14 residues. Germline trimming cut 7 bases from V and 5 bases from J; bases unmatched to any gene: 6. Germline CDR1 reads SGHRS; CDR2 reads YFSETQ. The CDR3 protein is CASAILAGGNEQYF. CDR3 DNA sequence: TGCGCCAGCGCTATACTAGCGGGAGGGAACGAGCAGTACTTC.

V is TRBV2 and J is TRBJ2-7; 9 nucleotides match TRBD2. The V segment lost 3 bases and the J segment 9 bases; nucleotides outside the gene matches: 6. This CDR3 is 13 amino acids long. The V gene's germline CDR1 is SNHLY and CDR2 FYNNEI. CDR3: CASSDAGGTMQYF. The CDR3 bases are TGTGCCAGCAGTGATGCGGGAGGGACGATGCAGTACTTC. The full variable domain, completed using reference TRBV2 and TRBJ2-7, is EPEVTQTPSHQVTQMGQEVILRCVPISNHLYFYWYRQILGQKVEFLVSFYNNEISEKSEIFDDQFSVERPDGSNFTLKIRSTKLEDSAMYFCASSDAGGTMQYFGPGTRLTVT.

The chain links TRBV28 to TRBJ2-2; 7 bases align to TRBD1. Per germline, CDR1 MDHEN and CDR2 SYDVKM. The V segment lost 10 bases and the J segment 4 bases; nucleotides outside the gene matches: 9. The CDR3 has 14 amino acids. The CDR3 region is CAIDPDRSTGELFF. CDR3 DNA sequence: TGTGCCATCGATCCGGACAGGTCCACCGGGGAGCTGTTTTTT.

This chain links TRBV30 with TRBJ2-5; D unclear. Trimming stripped 3 bases from V and 4 bases from J, with 12 bases between. This CDR3 is 13 amino acids long. Germline V gene data show CDR1 as GTSNPN and CDR2 as SVGIG (reference sequence). The CDR3 nucleotides read TGTGCCTGGAGCGCAAATAGACGAGAGACCCAGTACTTC. It yields the protein CAWSANRRETQYF.

This clone was recorded once. Other DNA sequences of this sample code for an identical CDR3. The CDR3 DNA reads as TGTGCCAGCAGCTTACGGCGTGAGACCCAGTACTTC. Amino acid sequence: CASSLRRETQYF. The chain employs TRBV7-2 and TRBJ2-5; D ambiguous. CDR1 is SGHTA, CDR2 FQGNSA, per germline. The CDR3 runs to 12 residues. V lost 2 bases and J lost 5, with 6 bases in between.

This chain joins TRBV5-1 and TRBJ2-7; D gene unclear. The V gene's germline CDR1 is SGHRS and CDR2 YFSETQ. This CDR3 comprises 15 residues. V lost 4 bases to trimming and J lost 3 bases, with 17 bases between them. The CDR3 sequence: CASSASPGVLYEQYF. As DNA, the CDR3 is TGCGCCAGCAGCGCCTCCCCCGGCGTACTCTACGAGCAGTACTTC.

CDR3 sequence: CASSPSGGSDDEQFF. The CDR3 nucleotides read TGTGCCAGCTCACCCAGTGGGGGGAGTGATGATGAGCAGTTCTTC. The J gene is TRBJ2-1, the V gene TRBV18; the D gene is possibly TRBD2 (6 bases). CDR1 and CDR2 from the germline V gene are KGHSH and LQKENI. The CDR3 consists of 15 residues. V was trimmed by 3 bases and J by 8 bases, leaving 17 bases between them. The variable domain in full, completed from reference TRBV18 and TRBJ2-1, reads NAGVMQNPRHLVRRRGQEARLRCSPMKGHSHVYWYRQLPEEGLKFMVYLQKENIIDESGMPKERFSAEFPKEGPSILRIQQVVRGDSAAYFCASSPSGGSDDEQFFGPGTRLTVL.

The genes are TRBV11-2 and TRBJ2-5; 7 bases fit TRBD1. CDR1 and CDR2 from the germline V gene are SGHAT and FQNNGV. The CDR3 loop spans 14 amino acids. The ends lost 0 bases at V and 5 bases at J; junction bases unmatched: 3. CDR3 nucleotides: TGTGCCAGCAGCTTAGATTCAGGGGGTGAGACCCAGTACTTC. Protein sequence: CASSLDSGGETQYF.

This chain joins TRBV4-1 and TRBJ1-5; tentative D call: TRBD1 (5 bases). Germline V CDR1 and CDR2: MGHRA, YSYEKL. V lost 4 bases to trimming and J lost 2 bases, with 12 bases between them. The CDR3 sequence is 15 residues long. Here the CDR3 DNA reads TGCGCCAGCAGCCTGGGGGAGGTAGGCAATCAGCCCCAGCATTTT. It specifies CASSLGEVGNQPQHF.

This chain links TRBV9 with TRBJ2-5; 7 nucleotides align to TRBD1. Looked up from germline, CDR1 is SGDLS and CDR2 is YYNGEE. CDR3 length: 13 amino acids. The V segment lost 6 bases and the J segment 5 bases; nucleotides outside the gene matches: 7. The CDR3 loop reads CASTPGGVETQYF. In DNA, the CDR3 is TGTGCCAGCACCCCAGGGGGTGTGGAGACCCAGTACTTC.

The rearrangement links TRBV7-6 to TRBJ2-4; TRBD1 aligns across 8 bases. CDR3 length: 16 residues. The ends lost 4 bases at V and 0 bases at J; junction bases unmatched: 5. Germline CDR1 and CDR2: SGHVS and FNYEAQ. The CDR3, as DNA: TGTGCCAGCAGCTCAGGGGGCTTGGTAGCCAAAAACATTCAGTACTTC. Protein: CASSSGGLVAKNIQYF.

The V and J genes are TRBV5-1 and TRBJ1-1; 7 nucleotides match TRBD1. The CDR3 loop spans 14 amino acids. Germline CDR1 is SGHRS and CDR2 is YFSETQ. J was trimmed by 10 bases and V by 2 bases; bases with no gene match: 11. The CDR3 DNA follows: TGCGCCAGCAGCTTCACCCTCTTGGACAGGATAGCTTTCTTT. Translating it yields CASSFTLLDRIAFF.

The chain uses TRBV7-2 and TRBJ2-5; D is undetermined. Germline V gene sequence: CDR1 SGHTA, CDR2 FQGNSA. The CDR3 spans 14 residues. Trimming removed 1 base at V and 1 base at J, with 7 bases between. CDR3 in DNA: TGTGCCAGCAGCTTAGGAGGCACCCAAGAGACCCAGTACTTC. This translates into CASSLGGTQETQYF.

This chain uses TRBV9 with TRBJ2-6; D not resolved. V was clipped by 3 bases and J by 0 bases, with 13 bases between them. Germline V gene lookup returns CDR1 SGDLS and CDR2 YYNGEE. The CDR3 is 17 amino acids. The CDR3 DNA reads TGTGCCAGCAGCGCCGACATTCGCAGCTCTGGGGCCAACGTCCTGACTTTC. Translation: CASSADIRSSGANVLTF.

This chain joins TRBV2 and TRBJ1-5; D is unclear. This CDR3 region has 11 residues. With 3 bases removed from V and 11 bases from J, the gap between germline ends came to 8 bases. Germline assignment: CDR1 SNHLY and CDR2 FYNNEI. This CDR3 is CASSDLWAQHF. CDR3 nucleotide sequence: TGTGCCAGCAGTGACCTTTGGGCCCAGCATTTT.

This chain links TRBV29-1 with TRBJ2-3; D call uncertain. Germline assignment: CDR1 SQVTM and CDR2 ANQGSEA. With 4 bases removed from V and 3 bases from J, the gap between germline ends came to 11 bases. The CDR3 loop spans 13 amino acids. CDR3 nucleotides: TGCAGCGTTGGACCGAGGTTTACAGATACGCAGTATTTT. Protein sequence: CSVGPRFTDTQYF.

The V and J genes are TRBV11-3 and TRBJ2-3, with a possible D match to TRBD2 (7 bases). Germline values: CDR1 SGHNT, CDR2 YENEEA. The V end was cut by 5 bases, the J end by 2 bases, with 17 bases between. The CDR3 is made up of 16 amino acids. The CDR3 spells CASSLGASGATDTQYF. As DNA, the CDR3 is TGTGCCAGCAGCCTGGGGGCTAGCGGAGCCACAGATACGCAGTATTTT.

The rearrangement joins TRBV7-2 to TRBJ2-5, with D perhaps matching TRBD1 (6 bases). With 3 bases removed from V and 7 bases from J, the gap between germline ends came to 12 bases. Per germline, CDR1 SGHTA and CDR2 FQGNSA. This CDR3 is built from 13 residues. The CDR3 sequence is CASSLKQGATQYF. DNA for the CDR3: TGTGCCAGCAGCTTGAAACAGGGAGCGACCCAGTACTTC.

The rearrangement links TRBV10-2 to TRBJ1-4; D uncertain. Per the germline V gene, CDR1 is WSHSY and CDR2 is SAAADI. CDR3 length equals 11 residues. Between the trimmed V and J ends, which lost 8 bases and 6 bases, there was a span of 7 bases. CDR3 sequence: CASGKDEKLFF. The CDR3 bases are TGCGCCAGCGGGAAGGATGAAAAACTGTTTTTT.

The rearrangement uses TRBV19 and TRBJ2-1; 13 bases line up with TRBD2. The CDR3 is 18 amino acids. CDR1 is LNHDA, CDR2 SQIVND, per germline (reference sequence). V shed 5 bases, J shed 2 bases, and the junction held 9 bases outside the gene matches. CDR3 sequence: CASSPRTSGRVTYNEQFF. The CDR3 bases are TGTGCCAGTAGTCCCCGGACTAGCGGGAGAGTAACCTACAATGAGCAGTTCTTC. Combining the CDR3 with reference TRBV19 and TRBJ2-1 gives the whole variable domain DGGITQSPKYLFRKEGQNVTLSCEQNLNHDAMYWYRQDPGQGLRLIYYSQIVNDFQKGDIAEGYSVSREKKESFPLTVTSAQKNPTAFYLCASSPRTSGRVTYNEQFFGPGTRLTVL.

The chain recombines TRBV5-4 with TRBJ2-1; D might be TRBD1 (5 bases). Trimming pared 2 bases from V and 7 bases from J, leaving 13 bases between. In germline, CDR1 is SGHNT, CDR2 YYREEE (reference sequence). The CDR3 is 14 residues long. This CDR3 reads CASSFWGRPNEQFF. CDR3 coding DNA: TGTGCCAGCAGCTTTTGGGGCCGGCCAAATGAGCAGTTCTTC.

J is TRBJ2-7 and V is TRBV7-6; possible D gene TRBD2, 6 bases. Trimming removed 5 bases from V and 4 bases from J, with 18 bases in between. Germline V gene sequence: CDR1 SGHVS, CDR2 FNYEAQ. The CDR3 consists of 15 residues. The CDR3 spells CASSQAGGALYEQYF. The CDR3 DNA sequence: TGTGCCAGCAGCCAAGCGGGCGGCGCCCTTTACGAGCAGTACTTC.

CDR3 DNA: TGTGCCAGCAGCTTATTGGGGGGACGATCTGGGGCCAACGTCCTGACTTTC. It encodes CASSLLGGRSGANVLTF. The chain carries TRBV7-9 and TRBJ2-6, with D perhaps TRBD2 (6 bases). CDR1 and CDR2 (germline): SEHNR, FQNEAQ (reference sequence). V gave up 2 bases and J gave up 1 base, with 12 bases separating them. The CDR3 loop spans 17 amino acids.

The V and J genes are TRBV5-1 and TRBJ2-5, with TRBD2 as a possible D gene (6 bases). Germline V CDR1 and CDR2: SGHRS, YFSETQ. The V and J ends lost 4 bases and 0 bases respectively, with 10 bases between them. This CDR3 has 14 residues. The DNA for the CDR3 is TGCGCCAGCAGCGGCGGGAATTACCAAGAGACCCAGTACTTC. Translating gives CASSGGNYQETQYF.

The chain employs TRBV18 and TRBJ2-5; D gene ambiguous. This CDR3 has 11 amino acids. Trimming took off 6 bases at V and 5 bases at J, with 7 bases between the two ends. Germline V gene lookup returns CDR1 KGHSH and CDR2 LQKENI. The CDR3 DNA is TGTGCCAGCTCTTATGCGGAGACCCAGTACTTC. The encoded protein is CASSYAETQYF. Based on the CDR3 plus reference TRBV18 and TRBJ2-5, the full variable domain is NAGVMQNPRHLVRRRGQEARLRCSPMKGHSHVYWYRQLPEEGLKFMVYLQKENIIDESGMPKERFSAEFPKEGPSILRIQQVVRGDSAAYFCASSYAETQYFGPGTRLLVL.

This chain uses TRBV11-2 with TRBJ2-1; 8 nucleotides match TRBD2. The CDR3 is 15 residues long. V lost 0 bases, J lost 2 bases, and 0 bases stayed unmatched. Germline assignment: CDR1 SGHAT and CDR2 FQNNGV. CDR3 nucleotides: TGTGCCAGCAGCTTAGAAGCGGGGGCCTACAATGAGCAGTTCTTC. Its protein is CASSLEAGAYNEQFF.

The chain uses TRBV28 and TRBJ2-2, with 8 bases identical to TRBD1. Germline CDR1 MDHEN, CDR2 SYDVKM. The CDR3 covers 16 residues. Germline trimming cut 6 bases from V and 1 base from J; bases unmatched to any gene: 7. CDR3 sequence: CASSLGGQGNTGELFF. CDR3 coding DNA: TGTGCCAGCAGCCTCGGTGGACAGGGGAACACCGGGGAGCTGTTTTTT.